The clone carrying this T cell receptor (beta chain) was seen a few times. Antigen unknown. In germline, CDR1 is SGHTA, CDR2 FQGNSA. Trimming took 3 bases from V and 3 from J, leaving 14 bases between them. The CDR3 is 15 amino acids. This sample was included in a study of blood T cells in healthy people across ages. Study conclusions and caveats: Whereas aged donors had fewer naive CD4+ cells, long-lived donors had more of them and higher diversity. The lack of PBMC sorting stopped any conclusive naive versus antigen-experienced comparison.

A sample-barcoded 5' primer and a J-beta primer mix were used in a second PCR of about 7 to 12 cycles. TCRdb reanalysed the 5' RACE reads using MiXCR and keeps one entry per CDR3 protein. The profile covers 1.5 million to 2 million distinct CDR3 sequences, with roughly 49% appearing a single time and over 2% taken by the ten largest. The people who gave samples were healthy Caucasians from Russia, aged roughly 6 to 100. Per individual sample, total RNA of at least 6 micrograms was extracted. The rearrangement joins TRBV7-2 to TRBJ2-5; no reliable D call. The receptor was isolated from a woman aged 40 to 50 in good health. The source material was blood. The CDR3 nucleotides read TGTGCCAGCAGCTTTGATCTCTCGACAAAAGAGACCCAGTACTTC. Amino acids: CASSFDLSTKETQYF.